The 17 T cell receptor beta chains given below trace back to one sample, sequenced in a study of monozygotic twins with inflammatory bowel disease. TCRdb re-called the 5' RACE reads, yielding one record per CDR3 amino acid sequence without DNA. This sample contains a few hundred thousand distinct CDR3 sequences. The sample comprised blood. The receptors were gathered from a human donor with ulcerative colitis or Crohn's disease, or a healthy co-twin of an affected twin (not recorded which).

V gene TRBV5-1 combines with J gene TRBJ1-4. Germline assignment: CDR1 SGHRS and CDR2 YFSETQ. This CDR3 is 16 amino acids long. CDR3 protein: CASSLASFGVGEKLFF. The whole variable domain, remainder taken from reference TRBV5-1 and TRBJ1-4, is KAGVTQTPRYLIKTRGQQVTLSCSPISGHRSVSWYQQTPGQGLQFLFEYFSETQRNKGNFPGRFSGRQFSNSRSEMNVSTLELGDSALYLCASSLASFGVGEKLFFGSGTQLSVL.

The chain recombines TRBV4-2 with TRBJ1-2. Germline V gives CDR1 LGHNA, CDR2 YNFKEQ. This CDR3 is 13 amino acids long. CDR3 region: CASSPTTNYGYTF.

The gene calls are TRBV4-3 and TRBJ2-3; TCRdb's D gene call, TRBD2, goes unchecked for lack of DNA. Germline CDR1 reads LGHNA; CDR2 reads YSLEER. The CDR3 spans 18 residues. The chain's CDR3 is CASSQEGSRRGWTDTQYF.

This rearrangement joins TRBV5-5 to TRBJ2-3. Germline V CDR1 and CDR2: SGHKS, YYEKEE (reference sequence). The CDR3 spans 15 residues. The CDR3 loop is CASSLELARTDTQYF.

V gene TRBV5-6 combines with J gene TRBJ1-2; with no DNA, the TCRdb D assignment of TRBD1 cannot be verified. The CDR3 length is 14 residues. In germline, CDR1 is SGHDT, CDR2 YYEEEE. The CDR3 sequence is CASSLSSGDYGYTF.

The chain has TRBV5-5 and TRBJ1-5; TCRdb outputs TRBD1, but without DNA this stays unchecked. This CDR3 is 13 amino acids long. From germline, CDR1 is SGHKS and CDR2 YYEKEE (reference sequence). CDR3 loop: CASNPGPQGPQHF.

CDR3 region: CASSQGAMGVKNEQFF. V is TRBV14 and J is TRBJ2-1; the D call from TCRdb, TRBD1, cannot be confirmed without DNA. This CDR3 comprises 16 residues. The germline CDR1 and CDR2 sequences are SGHDN and FVKESK.

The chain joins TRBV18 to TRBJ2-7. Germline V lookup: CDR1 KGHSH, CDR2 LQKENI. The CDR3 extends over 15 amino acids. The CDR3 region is CASSPTTWTDYEQYF.

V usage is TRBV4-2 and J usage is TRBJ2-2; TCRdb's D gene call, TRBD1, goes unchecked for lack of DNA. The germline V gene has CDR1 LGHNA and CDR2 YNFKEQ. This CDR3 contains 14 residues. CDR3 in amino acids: CASSQETGTGELFF.

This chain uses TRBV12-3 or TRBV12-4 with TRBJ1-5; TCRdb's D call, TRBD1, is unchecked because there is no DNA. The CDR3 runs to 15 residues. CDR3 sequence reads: CASKGGRPGNQPQHF.

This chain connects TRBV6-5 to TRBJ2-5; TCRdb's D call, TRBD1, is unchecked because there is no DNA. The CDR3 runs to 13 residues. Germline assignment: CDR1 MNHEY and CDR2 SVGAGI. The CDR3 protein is CASSYIRGETQYF.

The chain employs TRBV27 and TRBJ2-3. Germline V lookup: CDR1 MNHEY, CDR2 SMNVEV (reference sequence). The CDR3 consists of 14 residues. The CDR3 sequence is CASSLLTGTDTQYF.

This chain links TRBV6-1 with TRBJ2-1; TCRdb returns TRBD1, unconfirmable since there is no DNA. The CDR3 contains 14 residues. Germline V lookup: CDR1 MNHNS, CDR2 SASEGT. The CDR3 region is CASSLGQEVNEQFF.

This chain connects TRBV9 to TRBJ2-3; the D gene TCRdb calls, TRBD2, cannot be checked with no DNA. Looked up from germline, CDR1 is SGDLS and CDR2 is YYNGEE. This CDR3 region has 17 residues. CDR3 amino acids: CASSLPRGGEPTDTQYF.

CDR3 sequence reads: CASSSGTVRMNTEAFF. The chain links TRBV25-1 to TRBJ1-1; TCRdb calls TRBD1, which cannot be checked without DNA. The CDR3 extends over 16 amino acids. Germline CDR1 and CDR2: MGHDK and SYGVNS.

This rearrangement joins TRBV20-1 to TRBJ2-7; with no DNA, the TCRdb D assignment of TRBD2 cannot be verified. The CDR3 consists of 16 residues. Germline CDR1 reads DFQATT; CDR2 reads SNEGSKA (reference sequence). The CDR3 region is CSAGTSGGRSSYEQYF.

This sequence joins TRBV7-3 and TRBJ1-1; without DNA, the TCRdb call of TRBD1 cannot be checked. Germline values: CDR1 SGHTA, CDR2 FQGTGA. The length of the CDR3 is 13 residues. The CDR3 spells CASSFDRVTEAFF. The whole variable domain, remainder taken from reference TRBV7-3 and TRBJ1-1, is GAGVSQTPSNKVTEKGKYVELRCDPISGHTALYWYRQSLGQGPEFLIYFQGTGAADDSGLPNDRFFAVRPEGSVSTLKIQRTERGDSAVYLCASSFDRVTEAFFGQGTRLTVV.